The present T cell receptor beta chain was sequenced within a study of control samples from healthy donors and cancer patients (dated by TCRdb to 2020 to 2022). From the cysteine through the phenylalanine, the CDR3 covers 15 amino acids. The DNA shown is the 45-base CDR3, in frame from base 1. In the germline V gene, CDR1 corresponds to SGDLS and CDR2 to YYNGEE. For this chain, trimming is 3 bases at the V end and 3 bases at the J end, and the number of junction bases without a gene match is 6. The method behind the library was the immunoSEQ multiplex PCR assay. Sourced from immuneACCESS, this table was stored by TCRdb with only in-frame sequences that have V and J called. A share of the clones is absent; for the studies checked, an unresolved V gene accounts for under half, and the remainder has no known explanation. This sample has 100,000 to 150,000 clones in its table, and about 95% of those were observed once. Less than 4.5% of the sample rests with the top ten.

About this clone itself: Its antigen has not been determined. No base-level quality is on record; no much larger clone is a single base apart.

This TCR came from a man aged 25-45 years in good health. The sample was blood. The chain employs TRBV9 and TRBJ2-3; 8 junctional bases match TRBD2. CDR3 loop: CASSAGLGRTDTQYF. The nucleotide sequence reads TGTGCCAGCAGCGCGGGACTAGGCCGAACAGATACGCAGTATTTT. Extended through the reference TRBV9 and TRBJ2-3 proteins, this CDR3 yields the full variable domain: DSGVTQTPKHLITATGQRVTLRCSPRSGDLSVYWYQQSLDQGLQFLIQYYNGEERAKGNILERFSAQQFPDLHSELNLSSLELGDSALYFCASSAGLGRTDTQYFGPGTRLTVL.